The 8 T cell receptor beta chains presented below share a single source sample, sequenced in a study of tumor and adjacent non-tumor tissue in lung cancer. The library came from three nested PCR rounds adapted from ARM-PCR protocols. TCRdb ran MiXCR on the multiplex PCR reads and lists one entry per CDR3 protein. The table includes about 98,000 distinct CDR3 sequences, 75% to 85% detected once. The template was RNA from unsorted bulk tissue. This non-tumor lung sample came from over 3 cm beyond the tumor edge. Sample: distant non-tumor lung tissue. The receptors here all came from a man between 60 and 70 years old with small cell lung cancer.

On this clonotype: One junction end disagrees with the germline gene, perhaps due to a read error. The rearrangement links TRBV4-2 to TRBJ2-1, with D uncertain. This CDR3 spans 17 amino acids. The germline CDR1 and CDR2 sequences are LGHNA and YNFKEQ. The CDR3 nucleotides are TGTGCTAGCAGCCAAGGCCGTCGAAGCAGGAGTGGTAATGAGCAGTTCTTC. Its translation: CASSQGRRSRSGNEQFF.

A note on this clonotype: A much larger clone differs by one base, so this may be a read error. The rearrangement links TRBV20-1 to TRBJ1-1, with D perhaps TRBD1 (5 bases). This CDR3 has 13 amino acids. Trimming took off 4 bases at V and 2 bases at J, with 11 bases between the two ends. Germline-derived CDR1 and CDR2 are DFQATT and SNEGSKA (reference sequence). CDR3 bases: TGCAGTGCTATATCAGGGACTAACACTGAAGCTTTCTTT. Protein: CSAISGTNTEAFF.

This clonotype was observed at least ten times. The chain has TRBV30 and TRBJ2-7; possibly TRBD2 for D (5 bases). With 1 base removed from V and 5 bases from J, the gap between germline ends came to 12 bases. Per germline, CDR1 GTSNPN and CDR2 SVGIG (reference sequence). The CDR3 loop spans 13 amino acids. The CDR3 sequence is CAWSDGMTDEQYV. The CDR3 nucleotides are TGTGCCTGGAGTGACGGGATGACGGACGAGCAGTACGTC.

This clonotype was seen many times. CDR3 residues: CASSSEGSSYEQYF. The CDR3 coding sequence is TGTGCCAGCAGTTCGGAGGGCAGCTCCTACGAGCAGTACTTC. The chain combines TRBV6-5 with TRBJ2-7, with D perhaps TRBD2 (6 bases). V dropped 4 bases and J dropped 0 bases, with 10 bases sitting between them. The CDR3 spans 14 residues. In germline, CDR1 is MNHEY, CDR2 SVGAGI.

On this clonotype itself: This likely comes from a read error, as the CDR3 has no conserved phenylalanine or tryptophan at its end. V usage is TRBV4-2 and J usage is TRBJ1-1; no clear D. Trimming took 0 bases from V and 7 from J, leaving 12 bases between them. The CDR3 runs to 14 residues. The germline gives CDR1 LGHNA, CDR2 YNFKEQ. CDR3: CASSQDWGLIEAFI. In DNA, the CDR3 is TGTGCCAGCAGCCAAGATTGGGGTTTGATTGAAGCTTTCATT.

Regarding this clonotype: A read error may produce the germline difference seen at one junction end. The CDR3 DNA is TGCATTGCTAGTCAAAATTCAGGGGAGCAGTTCTTC. The encoded protein is CIASQNSGEQFF. V and J are TRBV20-1 and TRBJ2-1; possible D gene TRBD1, 5 bases. This CDR3 has 12 residues. Germline lookup yields CDR1 DFQATT and CDR2 SNEGSKA (reference sequence).

Concerning this clonotype itself: A much larger clone lies a single base off, so this may be a read error. The chain links TRBV20-1 to TRBJ2-5, with unresolved D. Germline assignment: CDR1 DFQATT and CDR2 SNEGSKA (reference sequence). V was pared by 5 bases and J by 9 bases, with 19 bases between. This CDR3 contains 13 residues. CDR3 protein: CSAATQPMKAQYF. The CDR3 DNA reads TGCAGTGCTGCTACACAGCCCATGAAGGCCCAGTACTTC.

On this clonotype itself: A junction end diverges from the germline sequence, so it may reflect a read error. This chain links TRBV29-1 with TRBJ2-3; D not certain. The CDR3 has 15 amino acids. In germline, CDR1 is SQVTM, CDR2 ANQGSEA. The CDR3 sequence: CNVERSTPSTDTQYF. The CDR3 DNA reads as TGCAACGTTGAGCGTAGTACCCCAAGCACAGATACGCAGTATTTT.